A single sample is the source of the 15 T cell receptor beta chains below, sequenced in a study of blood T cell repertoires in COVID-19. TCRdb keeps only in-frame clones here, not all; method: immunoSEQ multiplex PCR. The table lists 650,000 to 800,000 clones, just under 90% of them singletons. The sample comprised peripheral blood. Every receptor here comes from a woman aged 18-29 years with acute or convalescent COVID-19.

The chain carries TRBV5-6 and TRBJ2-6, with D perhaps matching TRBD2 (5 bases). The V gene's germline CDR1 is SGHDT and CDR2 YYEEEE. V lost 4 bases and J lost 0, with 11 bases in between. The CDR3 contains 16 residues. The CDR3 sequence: CASSPLTSSGANVLTF. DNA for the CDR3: TGTGCCAGCAGCCCCCTTACTAGCTCTGGGGCCAACGTCCTGACTTTC.

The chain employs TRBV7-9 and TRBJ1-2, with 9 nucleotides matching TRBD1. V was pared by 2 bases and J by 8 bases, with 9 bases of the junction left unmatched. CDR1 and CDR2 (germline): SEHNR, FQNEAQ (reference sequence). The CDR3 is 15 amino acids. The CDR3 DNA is TGTGCCAGCAGCTTACCAGGACAGGGGAGAATAGGCTACACCTTC. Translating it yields CASSLPGQGRIGYTF.

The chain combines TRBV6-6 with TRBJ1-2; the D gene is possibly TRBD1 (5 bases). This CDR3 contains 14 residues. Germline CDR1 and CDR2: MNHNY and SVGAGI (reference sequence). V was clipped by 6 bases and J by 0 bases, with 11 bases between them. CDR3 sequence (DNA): TGTGCCAGCAGCCCACAGGACACTAACTATGGCTACACCTTC. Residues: CASSPQDTNYGYTF.

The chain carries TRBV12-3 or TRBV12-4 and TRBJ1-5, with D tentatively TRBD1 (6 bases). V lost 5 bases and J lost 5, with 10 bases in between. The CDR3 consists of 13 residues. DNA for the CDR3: TGTGCCAGCAGTACAGGGTTGGATCAGCCCCAGCATTTT. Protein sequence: CASSTGLDQPQHF.

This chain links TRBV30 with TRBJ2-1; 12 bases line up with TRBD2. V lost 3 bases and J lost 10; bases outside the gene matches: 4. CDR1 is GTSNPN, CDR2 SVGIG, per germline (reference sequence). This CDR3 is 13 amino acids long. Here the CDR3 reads CAWRASGGGEQFF. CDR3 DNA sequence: TGTGCCTGGAGAGCTAGCGGGGGGGGAGAGCAGTTCTTC. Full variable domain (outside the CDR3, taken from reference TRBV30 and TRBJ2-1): SQTIHQWPATLVQPVGSPLSLECTVEGTSNPNLYWYRQAAGRGLQLLFYSVGIGQISSEVPQNLSASRPQDRQFILSSKKLLLSDSGFYLCAWRASGGGEQFFGPGTRLTVL.

CDR3 sequence reads: CASSQGQGETEAFF. The CDR3 DNA sequence: TGTGCCAGCAGCCAGGGACAGGGAGAGACTGAAGCTTTCTTT. The chain has TRBV13 and TRBJ1-1, with 9 bases aligning to TRBD1. This CDR3 region has 14 residues. The V gene end was trimmed by 5 bases and the J gene end by 5 bases; junction bases not matched to a gene: 6. Germline values: CDR1 PRHDT, CDR2 FYEKMQ (reference sequence).

The CDR3 loop is CASSLTGQGIYEQYF. The CDR3 DNA sequence: TGTGCCAGCAGCTTAACCGGACAGGGGATCTACGAGCAGTACTTC. V gene TRBV7-2 combines with J gene TRBJ2-7, with TRBD1 identical over 9 bases. Per germline, CDR1 SGHTA and CDR2 FQGNSA. J was trimmed by 3 bases and V by 2 bases; bases with no gene match: 5. This CDR3 spans 15 amino acids.

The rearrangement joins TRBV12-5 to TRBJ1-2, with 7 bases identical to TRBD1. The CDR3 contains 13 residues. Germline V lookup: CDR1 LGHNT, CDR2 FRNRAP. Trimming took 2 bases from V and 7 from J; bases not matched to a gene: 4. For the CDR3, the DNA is TGTGCTAGTGGTTTGAGGGGGCCCGGTGGCTACACCTTC. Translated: CASGLRGPGGYTF. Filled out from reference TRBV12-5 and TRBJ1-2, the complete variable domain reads DARVTQTPRHKVTEMGQEVTMRCQPILGHNTVFWYRQTMMQGLELLAYFRNRAPLDDSGMPKDRFSAEMPDATLATLKIQPSEPRDSAVYFCASGLRGPGGYTFGSGTRLTVV.

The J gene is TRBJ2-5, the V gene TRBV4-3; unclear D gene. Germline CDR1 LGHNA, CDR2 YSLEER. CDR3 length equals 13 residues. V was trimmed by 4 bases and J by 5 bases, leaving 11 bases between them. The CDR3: CASSRYESETQYF. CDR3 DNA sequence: TGCGCCAGCAGCCGCTATGAGTCGGAGACCCAGTACTTC.

The CDR3 protein is CASSYPVPDEQFF. The CDR3 region has the DNA TGTGCCAGCAGTTACCCCGTTCCGGATGAGCAGTTCTTC. The rearrangement links TRBV6-5 to TRBJ2-1, with D unresolved. This CDR3 comprises 13 residues. The V end lost 2 bases, the J end lost 8 bases, and 10 bases lay between the germline ends. Germline loops: CDR1 MNHEY, CDR2 SVGAGI.

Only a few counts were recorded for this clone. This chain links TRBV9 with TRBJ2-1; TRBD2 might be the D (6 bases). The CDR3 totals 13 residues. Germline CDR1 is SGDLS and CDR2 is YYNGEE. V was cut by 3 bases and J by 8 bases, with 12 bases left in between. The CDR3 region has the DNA TGTGCCAGCAGCGGTGGGGGAGGAGATGAGCAGTTCTTC. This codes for CASSGGGGDEQFF.

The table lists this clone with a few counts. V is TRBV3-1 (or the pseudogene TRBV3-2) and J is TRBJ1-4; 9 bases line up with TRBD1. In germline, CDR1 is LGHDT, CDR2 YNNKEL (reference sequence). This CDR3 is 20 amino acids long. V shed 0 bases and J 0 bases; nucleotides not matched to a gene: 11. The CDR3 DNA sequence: TGTGCCAGCAGCCAAGACCTGATCGGGACAGGGAGTTCAACTAATGAAAAACTGTTTTTT. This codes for CASSQDLIGTGSSTNEKLFF.

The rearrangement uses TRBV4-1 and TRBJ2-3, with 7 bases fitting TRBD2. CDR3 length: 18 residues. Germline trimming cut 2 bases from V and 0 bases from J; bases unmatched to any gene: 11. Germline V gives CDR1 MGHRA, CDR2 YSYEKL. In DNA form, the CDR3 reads TGCGCCAGCAGCCAATTCATCGGCGGGGGTGACAGCACAGATACGCAGTATTTT. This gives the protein CASSQFIGGGDSTDTQYF.

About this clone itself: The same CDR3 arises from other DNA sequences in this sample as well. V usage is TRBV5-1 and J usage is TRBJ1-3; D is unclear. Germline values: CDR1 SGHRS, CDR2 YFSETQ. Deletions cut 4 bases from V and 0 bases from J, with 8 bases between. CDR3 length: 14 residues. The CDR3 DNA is TGCGCCAGCAGCCTAACAGTCTCTGGAAACACCATATATTTT. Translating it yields CASSLTVSGNTIYF. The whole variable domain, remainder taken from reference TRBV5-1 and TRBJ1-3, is KAGVTQTPRYLIKTRGQQVTLSCSPISGHRSVSWYQQTPGQGLQFLFEYFSETQRNKGNFPGRFSGRQFSNSRSEMNVSTLELGDSALYLCASSLTVSGNTIYFGEGSWLTVV.

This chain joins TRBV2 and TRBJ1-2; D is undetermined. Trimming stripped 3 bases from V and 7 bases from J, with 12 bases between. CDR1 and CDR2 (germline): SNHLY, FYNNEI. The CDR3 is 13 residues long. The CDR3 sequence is CASSDEFLVGYTF. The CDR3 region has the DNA TGTGCCAGCAGTGATGAGTTTTTAGTTGGCTACACCTTC.